A selection of T cell receptor beta chains follows, all from one sample in a study of cytomegalovirus exposure and HLA in healthy donors. TCRdb keeps only in-frame clones here, not all; method: immunoSEQ multiplex PCR. The table records approximately 200,000 clones, about 86% of them present only once. Sequenced: PBMCs. These receptors were collected from a woman younger than 30 in good health and CMV-seropositive. Each CDR3 is given with its conserved first and last residue. The D gene is left open where the match is weak. Clone size is stated in some rows and not others, as once, few, many or a class when expanded.

>-|once|TRBJ2-2|TRBV20-1
TGCAGTGCCCCCGACACCGGGGAGCTGTTTTTT
CSAPDTGELFF
>TRBD2|-|TRBJ2-5|TRBV4-1
TGCGCCAGCAGCCAAGGGGAGGGTACGGGGACCCAGTACTTC
CASSQGEGTGTQYF
>TRBD1|-|TRBJ2-6|TRBV6-1
TGTGCCAGCAGTGAAGTGACAGGGCGAATAGGGGGGGCCAACGTCCTGACTTTC
CASSEVTGRIGGANVLTF
>-|-|TRBJ1-2|TRBV2
TGTGCCAGCAGTGAATCTTTGGGAGTCTATGGCTACACCTTC
CASSESLGVYGYTF
>TRBD1|once|TRBJ1-5|TRBV7-2
TGTGCCAGCAGCCCGACAGGCAGGGGGCTATGGAATCAGCCCCAGCATTTT
CASSPTGRGLWNQPQHF
>-|-|TRBJ1-3|TRBV19
TGTGCCAGTAGCCTCGGATATGGAGCAGCTGGAAACACCATATATTTT
CASSLGYGAAGNTIYF
>-|-|TRBJ2-7|TRBV2
TGTGCCAGTATCCTGGGGGGGGCACAGGGCTACTCCTACGAGCAGTACTTC
CASILGGAQGYSYEQYF
>-|once|TRBJ1-1|TRBV12-5
TGTGCTAGTGGGGGAGCAGCTGAAGCTTTCTTT
CASGGAAEAFF
>-|-|TRBJ1-4|TRBV5-6
TGTGCCAGCAGCAAGGACACGGAAAAACTGTTTTTT
CASSKDTEKLFF
>TRBD2|-|TRBJ2-1|TRBV5-4
TGTGCCAGCAGAACCGGGACTAGCAATGAGCAGTTCTTC
CASRTGTSNEQFF
>-|-|TRBJ2-3|TRBV5-4
TGTGCCAGCAGCTTGAAGCTAGGCACAGATACGCAGTATTTT
CASSLKLGTDTQYF
>-|-|TRBJ1-2|TRBV6-5
TGTGCCAGCAGTTCCCCGCCAGAACAAGGCTACACCTTC
CASSSPPEQGYTF
>-|-|TRBJ1-2|TRBV4-2
TGTGCCAGCAGCCCGCAGGGAGGGGGGGGCTATGGCTACACCTTC
CASSPQGGGGYGYTF
>TRBD1|-|TRBJ1-6|TRBV6-5
TGTGCCAGCAGTTACCGGGACAGTTATAATTCACCCCTCCACTTT
CASSYRDSYNSPLHF
>-|-|TRBJ2-3|TRBV6-6
TGTGCCAGCTCCCCAGGATTAAGCACAGATACGCAGTATTTT
CASSPGLSTDTQYF
>-|-|TRBJ2-3|TRBV6-4
TGTGCCAGCAGCTCGGATAACCCAGCGGATACGCAGTATTTT
CASSSDNPADTQYF
>TRBD2|-|TRBJ2-3|TRBV7-2
TGTGCCAGCAGCTTTAGCGGGGGATACACAGATACGCAGTATTTT
CASSFSGGYTDTQYF
>TRBD2|-|TRBJ2-5|TRBV28
TGTGCCAGCAGAGAAGCGGGGGGGGAGCAAGAGACCCAGTACTTC
CASREAGGEQETQYF
>-|-|TRBJ2-7|TRBV5-6
TGTGCCAGCAGCTTCCCCGACAGGTTTTACTCCTACGAGCAGTACTTC
CASSFPDRFYSYEQYF
>-|-|TRBJ1-6|TRBV2
TGTGCCAGCAGTGACAACCTGGCCAATTCACCCCTCCACTTT
CASSDNLANSPLHF
>-|few|TRBJ1-1|TRBV6-7
TGTGCCAGCAGTGCTTATAGGGGGACTGAAGCTTTCTTT
CASSAYRGTEAFF
>TRBD1|-|TRBJ2-3|TRBV7-3
TGTGCCAGCAGCCCCGGACAGGGGAGCACAGATACGCAGTATTTT
CASSPGQGSTDTQYF
>-|-|TRBJ2-7|TRBV14
TGTGCCAGCAGCCTTGTTGGGGGCCGGGGCGAGCAGTACTTC
CASSLVGGRGEQYF
>-|once|TRBJ2-5|TRBV9
TGTGCCAGCAGCGTAGAAGCTAGCTATGAGACCCAGTACTTC
CASSVEASYETQYF
>-|few|TRBJ1-1|TRBV5-1
TGCGCCAGCAGCTTAAGTGGACAGCCTAACACTGAAGCTTTCTTT
CASSLSGQPNTEAFF
>-|-|TRBJ2-1|TRBV7-9
TGTGCCAGCAGCTTAGCAGCTTCACGTCTCGCCGACAATGAGCAGTTCTTC
CASSLAASRLADNEQFF
>TRBD1|-|TRBJ2-6|TRBV6-4
TGTGCCAGCAGTTCGGGACAGGTGATCTCTGGGGCCAACGTCCTGACTTTC
CASSSGQVISGANVLTF
>TRBD2|-|TRBJ2-5|TRBV6-5
TGTGCCAGCAAACCTGCGGGGGACGCGGAGACCCAGTACTTC
CASKPAGDAETQYF
>-|few|TRBJ1-1|TRBV10-2
TGCGCCAGCAGTGGGGGAGGTCACACTGAAGCTTTCTTT
CASSGGGHTEAFF
>TRBD2|-|TRBJ2-5|TRBV11-3
TGTGCCAGCAGCCTTGGACGGGACGCTAGCGGCCAAGAGACCCAGTACTTC
CASSLGRDASGQETQYF
>-|-|TRBJ1-2|TRBV7-5
TGTGTCAGAAGCTTAACAGACAGGGGGCAAGGTGGCTACACCTTC
CVRSLTDRGQGGYTF
>-|few|TRBJ1-5|TRBV11-2
TGTGCCAGCAGCCCCTCGTCAGGCCCTTATAGCAATCAGCCCCAGCATTTT
CASSPSSGPYSNQPQHF
>-|-|TRBJ2-2|TRBV11-3
TGTGCCAGCAGCTTAGTGGCGGGGAGCACCGGGGAGCTGTTTTTT
CASSLVAGSTGELFF
>-|few|TRBJ1-1|TRBV11-2
TGTGCCAGCAGCCATTGGGAGGGAAGGGACACTGAAGCTTTCTTT
CASSHWEGRDTEAFF
>TRBD2|-|TRBJ2-1|TRBV6-1
TGTGCCAGCAGACCTTCGGGACTACCCTACAATGAGCAGTTCTTC
CASRPSGLPYNEQFF
>-|-|TRBJ2-5|TRBV6-5
TGTGCCAGCAGTTACTCGTCTGGAGTAGAGACCCAGTACTTC
CASSYSSGVETQYF
>-|few|TRBJ2-4|TRBV7-2
TGTGCCAGCAGCACCTGGACTGTCCCCGCGGTCAAAAACATTCAGTACTTC
CASSTWTVPAVKNIQYF
>-|-|TRBJ2-2|TRBV27
TGTGCCAGCAGTAAACAGGGCGATTTAAACACCGGGGAGCTGTTTTTT
CASSKQGDLNTGELFF
>-|-|TRBJ2-5|TRBV5-1
TGCGCCAGCAGTCCCGCGGGGCTGGAGACCCAGTACTTC
CASSPAGLETQYF
>-|few|TRBJ2-2|TRBV7-7
TGTACCAGCAGCTTGGCCACAGGGAACACCGGGGAGCTGTTTTTT
CTSSLATGNTGELFF
>-|-|TRBJ1-5|TRBV6-5
TGTGCCAGCAGATCGGGTCGGAATAGCAATCAGCCCCAGCATTTT
CASRSGRNSNQPQHF
>-|-|TRBJ1-3|TRBV30
TGTGCCTGGAGCCCCGGGGGCTCTGGAAACACCATATATTTT
CAWSPGGSGNTIYF
>TRBD2|-|TRBJ2-2|TRBV5-1
TGCGCCAGTCAGCGGCTAACTAGCGGGGACACCGGGGAGCTGTTTTTT
CASQRLTSGDTGELFF
>-|-|TRBJ1-1|TRBV10-3
TGTGCCATCAGTGAGACACCCATCAGTGAGAACACTGAAGCTTTCTTT
CAISETPISENTEAFF
>-|-|TRBJ1-3|TRBV16
TGTGCCAGCAGCCAATCTACCCGGAACACCATATATTTT
CASSQSTRNTIYF
>TRBD2|-|TRBJ2-3|TRBV2
TGTGCCAGCCTCCGGGGGGGTAGCACAGATACGCAGTATTTT
CASLRGGSTDTQYF
>TRBD1|-|TRBJ1-1|TRBV7-2
TGTGCCAGCAGCCCCCAACGGACAGGGTTGAACACTGAAGCTTTCTTT
CASSPQRTGLNTEAFF
>-|once|TRBJ1-1|TRBV7-6
TGTGCCAGCAGCTCTGGGGACTCCCCTGCGAACACTGAAGCTTTCTTT
CASSSGDSPANTEAFF
>-|-|TRBJ1-5|TRBV10-3
TGTGCCATCAGAGACAGTCATAGCAATCAGCCCCAGCATTTT
CAIRDSHSNQPQHF